This T cell receptor (beta chain) derives from a study of blood T cells in healthy people across ages (dated by TCRdb to 2014 to 2015). At the level of the whole study: In model experiments, template switching captured roughly one uniquely barcoded TCR beta cDNA molecule for every two T cells. Using deep sequencing normalized with unique cDNA molecular identifiers, the study measured how TCR beta repertoire diversity changes with age. To avoid experimental bias, donors of different ages were spread randomly across the sequencing lanes. Two additional independent replicas of 1 million unique cDNA reads from the same blood draw were analyzed for two donors (one aged 18 to 30 and one aged 80 or older). Four age groups were formed from the donors: young (average around 15 years), middle-aged (more than 35), aged (around 62) and long-lived (about 75). General findings and caveats noted by the study authors: Because the CMV infection status of the donors was unknown, age-related changes in expanded clonotypes may potentially have been confounded. Estimates of total diversity based on one million sequenced T cells were considered lower bounds and underestimates. The long-lived group showed more naive CD4+ T cells, fewer expanded clones and increased TCR diversity than the aged group, suggesting age selection. As age increased, observed TCR beta diversity per million T cells dropped in a roughly linear way, and a significant reduction was already evident by age about 40. Because profiling used bulk unsorted PBMCs, naive and antigen-experienced compartments could not be compared conclusively. There was a strong correlation between observed TCR beta diversity and the percentage of naive T cells measured by flow cytometry.

As for this clonotype: Its antigen target is currently unknown. Base-call qualities are not available, and no considerably larger clone is one nucleotide away.

Donors were under 40 systemically healthy Caucasian individuals from Russia aged about 6 to 100 years. Each donor gave 8 to 10 milliliters of peripheral blood, drawn into EDTA-treated Vacutainer tubes. Ficoll-Paque density-gradient centrifugation was used to isolate PBMCs, with at least 6.5 million obtained per sample. Trizol reagent was used to extract total RNA from the PBMCs, yielding at least 6 micrograms per sample. For every donor, flow cytometry on a PBMC aliquot measured the percentage of naive CD45RAhigh/CD27high T cells. Libraries were made using 5' RACE. The instrument was an Illumina HiSeq 2500. A second roughly 6 to 11 cycle PCR used a sample-barcoded 5' primer and a J-beta primer mix. A unique molecular identifier was introduced onto each TCR beta cDNA molecule by a template-switch 5' adaptor carrying 12 random nucleotides. Each sample yielded at least 2.5 million CDR3-containing paired-end reads. All of the RNA was converted into first-strand cDNA using the Mint cDNA synthesis kit, with a TRBC-specific oligonucleotide serving as the primer. Following uracil-DNA glycosylase treatment, all cDNA underwent a first 18-cycle PCR with the universal primers M1SS and BC2_uni_R. Regarding the original processing steps: For normalization, 1 million high-quality reads, each with a distinct molecular identifier, were randomly selected from each sample. Instead of being binned into consensus sequences, reads with shared molecular identifiers were discarded. MiTCR, set to a Q25 quality threshold and the strictest error-elimination algorithm, was used for CDR3 identification, clonotype clustering and error correction. Lower-bound total TCR beta diversity was estimated with a nonparametric unseen species model using Euler transformation. TCRdb took the public reads, trimmed them with fastp at Q25, ran MiXCR for clone calling and kept in-frame beta chains. Entries are consolidated by CDR3 protein sequence, retaining the most common genes and DNA. The V and J calls shown here were made by TCRdb, not taken from the authors' results. This sample gives hundreds of thousands of distinct CDR3 sequences in total; less than 80% of them show up just once. 25% to 30% of the sample goes to the ten largest clones.

Specimen: blood. This sequence was found in a man younger than 40 in good health.

DNA sequence: TGCGCCAGCAAAGTTACGGGCGCGAACACCGGGGAGCTGTTTTTT. Protein translation: CASKVTGANTGELFF. The chain uses TRBV5-1 and TRBJ2-2; no D gene is confidently identified. Sequences SGHRS (CDR1) and YFSETQ (CDR2) are obtained from the germline V gene. The V end loses 6 bases and the J end loses 0 bases, and a stretch of 12 bases separates them. The CDR3 holds 15 amino acids from the cysteine to the phenylalanine. Only CDR3 DNA remains: 45 bases, in frame from the first base.